The next 24 T cell receptor beta chains were all read from a single sample in a study of cytotoxic CD8 clonotypes in ibrutinib-treated CLL. Clones were sequenced by immunoSEQ multiplex PCR, and TCRdb holds only the in-frame ones, with some missing. The repertoire includes about 130,000 clones, 80% to 90% of them detected once, and about 2.1% sits in the top ten. This sample comprised PBMCs, obtained after 24 months of ibrutinib treatment. Receptors originate from a human donor with chronic lymphocytic leukemia.

J is TRBJ1-5 and V is TRBV11-3, with D possibly being TRBD1 (6 bases). CDR1 is SGHNT, CDR2 YENEEA, per germline. CDR3 length equals 17 residues. V gave up 0 bases and J gave up 2 bases, with 14 bases separating them. The CDR3 DNA reads as TGTGCCAGCAGCTTAGATCTGGGGGGGGCAGGCAATCAGCCCCAGCATTTT. Its protein is CASSLDLGGAGNQPQHF.

The chain uses TRBV14 and TRBJ2-3; D is undetermined. This CDR3 has 15 amino acids. V lost 1 base and J lost 3, with 11 bases in between. Germline CDR1 reads SGHDN; CDR2 reads FVKESK. The CDR3 loop is CASSQVKVGTDTQYF. As DNA, the CDR3 is TGTGCCAGCAGCCAAGTTAAGGTCGGGACAGATACGCAGTATTTT.

The chain recombines TRBV14 with TRBJ2-2; D gene uncertain. The CDR3 contains 13 residues. The V end lost 3 bases, the J end lost 6 bases, and 8 bases lay between the germline ends. CDR1 SGHDN and CDR2 FVKESK come from the germline V gene. The CDR3 nucleotides read TGTGCCAGCAGCCATCGGCAGGCCGGGGAGCTGTTTTTT. Translated, it gives CASSHRQAGELFF.

The gene calls are TRBV4-3 and TRBJ2-5; TRBD2 agrees at 9 bases. CDR1 is LGHNA and CDR2 is YSLEER in the germline V gene. V shed 1 base, J shed 3 bases, and the junction held 12 bases outside the gene matches. The CDR3 is 18 amino acids. In DNA form, the CDR3 reads TGCGCCAGCAGCCAAGGACTAGGTAGCGGGGGCAATAAAGAGACCCAGTACTTC. This gives the protein CASSQGLGSGGNKETQYF.

The V call is TRBV15, the J call TRBJ2-7; a possible D gene is TRBD1 (5 bases). With 1 base removed from V and 5 bases from J, the gap between germline ends came to 9 bases. The CDR3 loop spans 13 amino acids. Per germline, CDR1 LNHNV and CDR2 YYDKDF (reference sequence). The CDR3, as DNA: TGTGCCACCAGCAGAGTTAGGGGTAACGAGCAGTACTTC. It codes for CATSRVRGNEQYF.

The rearrangement joins TRBV30 to TRBJ1-5; D unresolved. The V end was cut by 1 base, the J end by 0 bases, with 10 bases between. Germline values: CDR1 GTSNPN, CDR2 SVGIG (reference sequence). The CDR3 sequence is 15 residues long. Here the CDR3 reads CAWSGGFNSNQPQHF. DNA of the CDR3: TGTGCCTGGAGTGGTGGCTTCAATAGCAATCAGCCCCAGCATTTT.

CDR3 DNA sequence: TGTGCCAGCAGCCGGGACAGGGGCGCAACTAATGAAAAACTGTTTTTT. Its protein is CASSRDRGATNEKLFF. The chain recombines TRBV5-5 with TRBJ1-4; 10 positions agree with TRBD1. Trimming at V came to 4 bases and at J to 0 bases, leaving 3 bases not matched to a gene. In germline, CDR1 is SGHKS, CDR2 YYEKEE (reference sequence). This CDR3 spans 16 amino acids.

There are a few counts of this clone. CDR3 residues: CATQDGGIDEQYF. In DNA, the CDR3 is TGTGCCACCCAGGACGGGGGAATCGACGAGCAGTACTTC. V usage is TRBV19 and J usage is TRBJ2-7; a possible D gene is TRBD2 (6 bases). Germline CDR1 and CDR2: LNHDA and SQIVND (reference sequence). Trimming stripped 10 bases from V and 5 bases from J, with 18 bases between. This CDR3 has 13 residues.

In this sample, this clone turned up a few times. The CDR3 nucleotides are TGTGCCACAGGAGAGTTCTACGAGCAGTACTTC. This encodes CATGEFYEQYF. The chain uses TRBV25-1 and TRBJ2-7; D ambiguous. Germline V lookup: CDR1 MGHDK, CDR2 SYGVNS. This CDR3 is built from 11 residues. V was cut by 10 bases and J by 3 bases, with 10 bases left in between.

The chain links TRBV5-1 to TRBJ2-1; D possibly matches TRBD1 or TRBD2 (5 bases each). The CDR3 is 15 amino acids. Trimming cost V 5 bases and J 5 bases, with 17 bases left between them. Germline lookup yields CDR1 SGHRS and CDR2 YFSETQ. CDR3 sequence: CASRFGAGRDNEQFF. DNA of the CDR3: TGCGCCAGCAGGTTCGGGGCAGGGCGCGACAATGAGCAGTTCTTC.

The chain combines TRBV18 with TRBJ1-5; D might be TRBD1 (5 bases). CDR3 length: 13 residues. Looked up from germline, CDR1 is KGHSH and CDR2 is LQKENI. V was trimmed by 2 bases and J by 5 bases, leaving 7 bases between them. The CDR3 sequence: CASSPARDQPQHF. CDR3 in DNA: TGTGCCAGCTCACCAGCCAGGGATCAGCCCCAGCATTTT.

This clone was seen only once. The CDR3 DNA sequence: TGTGCCAGCAGCCAAGCTAGACGTTTAGCGGGACTGGAGGAGCAGTTCTTC. The encoded protein is CASSQARRLAGLEEQFF. The V call is TRBV14, the J call TRBJ2-1, with 8 bases lining up with TRBD2. Germline values: CDR1 SGHDN, CDR2 FVKESK. V gave up 1 base and J gave up 10 bases; unmatched junction bases: 15. The CDR3 has 17 residues.

The chain has TRBV18 and TRBJ2-2, with TRBD2 matching over 11 bases. The length of the CDR3 is 18 residues. Germline lookup yields CDR1 KGHSH and CDR2 LQKENI. Trimming cost V 2 bases and J 4 bases; bases outside gene matches: 9. CDR3 in DNA: TGTGCCAGCTCACCATTCACTAGCGGGGGCCGGAGCACCGGGGAGCTGTTTTTT. Its translation: CASSPFTSGGRSTGELFF.

The chain carries TRBV6-5 and TRBJ1-2; D call uncertain. V was trimmed by 6 bases and J by 6 bases, leaving 17 bases between them. This CDR3 comprises 14 residues. The germline CDR1 and CDR2 sequences are MNHEY and SVGAGI. The DNA for the CDR3 is TGTGCCAGCAGCCACTTTGAGGCCAGCCATGGCTACACCTTC. This encodes CASSHFEASHGYTF.

This clone was seen a few times. The chain joins TRBV28 to TRBJ2-6; no definite D call. The CDR3 spans 16 residues. CDR1 is MDHEN and CDR2 is SYDVKM in the germline V gene. V gave up 5 bases and J gave up 0 bases, with 11 bases separating them. CDR3 in amino acids: CASSPTRSSGANVLTF. In DNA form, the CDR3 reads TGTGCCAGCAGTCCAACAAGGTCCTCTGGGGCCAACGTCCTGACTTTC.

The genes are TRBV29-1 and TRBJ2-3; D perhaps matches TRBD1 (6 bases). In germline, CDR1 is SQVTM, CDR2 ANQGSEA. The CDR3 is 14 residues long. Between the trimmed V and J ends, which lost 3 bases and 1 base, there was a span of 11 bases. The chain's CDR3 is CSVDQGLGTDTQYF. CDR3 DNA sequence: TGCAGCGTTGATCAGGGGCTGGGCACAGATACGCAGTATTTT.

This clone was counted a single time. The chain recombines TRBV27 with TRBJ2-1, with D possibly matching TRBD2 (5 bases). The germline V gene encodes CDR1 MNHEY and CDR2 SMNVEV (reference sequence). V lost 4 bases and J lost 10, with 14 bases in between. The CDR3 contains 13 residues. In nucleotides, the CDR3 is TGTGCCAGCAGTTCCCTCAGCGGAAGAGAGCAGTTCTTC. It codes for CASSSLSGREQFF.

V usage is TRBV15 and J usage is TRBJ1-1, with 7 bases matching TRBD1. CDR3 length: 15 amino acids. Germline CDR1 LNHNV, CDR2 YYDKDF (reference sequence). V gave up 0 bases and J gave up 6 bases; unmatched junction bases: 7. This CDR3 reads CATSRDRQTGAEAFF. CDR3 coding DNA: TGTGCCACCAGCAGAGATCGCCAAACAGGGGCTGAAGCTTTCTTT. Together with reference TRBV15 and TRBJ1-1, the CDR3 gives the full variable domain: DAMVIQNPRYQVTQFGKPVTLSCSQTLNHNVMYWYQQKSSQAPKLLFHYYDKDFNNEADTPDNFQSRRPNTSFCFLDIRSPGLGDTAMYLCATSRDRQTGAEAFFGQGTRLTVV.

The rearrangement links TRBV14 to TRBJ2-1, with D unclear. The CDR3 is 14 residues long. CDR1 and CDR2 from the germline V gene are SGHDN and FVKESK. The V gene lost 2 bases and the J gene lost 2 bases, with 7 bases spanning the gap. CDR3 amino acids: CASSQSTTYNEQFF. For the CDR3, the DNA is TGTGCCAGCAGCCAATCTACCACCTACAATGAGCAGTTCTTC.

The DNA of the CDR3 is TGTGCCAGTAGTATAGATATACAGGTCGGCTACGAGCAGTACTTC. It yields the protein CASSIDIQVGYEQYF. The chain uses TRBV19 and TRBJ2-7; the D gene is possibly TRBD1 (5 bases). Trimming removed 0 bases at V and 3 bases at J, with 12 bases between. Per the germline V gene, CDR1 is LNHDA and CDR2 is SQIVND (reference sequence). The CDR3 is 15 amino acids.

The chain is built from TRBV5-4 and TRBJ1-2; D is unclear. There are 14 residues in the CDR3. V lost 5 bases and J lost 0, with 11 bases in between. Germline V gene sequence: CDR1 SGHNT, CDR2 YYREEE (reference sequence). CDR3 bases: TGTGCCAGCAGTCTCGGCGTTACTAACTATGGCTACACCTTC. Translating gives CASSLGVTNYGYTF.

The gene calls are TRBV28 and TRBJ2-7; 7 positions agree with TRBD1. The CDR3 spans 13 residues. Trimming took 10 bases from V and 6 from J; bases not matched to a gene: 12. Germline CDR1 reads MDHEN; CDR2 reads SYDVKM. CDR3 loop: CATGTVSRGEQYF. As DNA, the CDR3 is TGTGCCACCGGGACAGTCTCTAGGGGCGAGCAGTACTTC.

CDR3 protein: CASSQLARSPSGNTIYF. CDR3 coding DNA: TGCGCCAGCAGCCAGTTAGCCAGGAGTCCCTCTGGAAACACCATATATTTT. This chain joins TRBV4-3 and TRBJ1-3; D call uncertain. The CDR3 is 17 amino acids. V lost 3 bases to trimming and J lost 0 bases, with 15 bases between them. In germline, CDR1 is LGHNA, CDR2 YSLEER.

The chain has TRBV7-9 and TRBJ2-2; D not certain. The germline V gene encodes CDR1 SEHNR and CDR2 FQNEAQ (reference sequence). Trimming shortened V by 0 bases and J by 6 bases, and 11 bases separated the two germline ends. The CDR3 contains 15 residues. CDR3 in DNA: TGTGCCAGCAGCTTAGCGCTGGCCAGCTCCGGGGAGCTGTTTTTT. Translating gives CASSLALASSGELFF. The complete variable domain, with remaining parts taken from reference TRBV7-9 and TRBJ2-2, reads DTGVSQNPRHKITKRGQNVTFRCDPISEHNRLYWYRQTLGQGPEFLTYFQNEAQLEKSRLLSDRFSAERPKGSFSTLEIQRTEQGDSAMYLCASSLALASSGELFFGEGSRLTVL.